The clone carrying this TCR beta chain was observed many times. Its cognate antigen is unknown. The CDR3 totals 15 residues. The germline V and J ends were trimmed by 1 base and 0 bases, with 7 bases remaining between them. Germline assignment: CDR1 PRHDT and CDR2 FYEKMQ (reference sequence). This entry is derived from a study of CD8 T cells in ankylosing spondylitis. Broader study findings: With a CD8+ phenotype, disease-linked clones were relatively rare in peripheral blood. Certain motif variants had earlier appeared in reactive arthritis synovial fluid and blood. There was a TCR beta motif, made of eight highly homologous variants, that appeared characteristic of ankylosing spondylitis blood. The clones that were linked to disease were reported to be significantly enriched in matched synovial fluid samples from ankylosing spondylitis patients.

TCRdb redid the calling of the 5' RACE reads with MiXCR, one entry per CDR3 protein. The repertoire holds 200,000 to 250,000 distinct CDR3 sequences, with 6% to 8% as singletons. The chain joins TRBV13 to TRBJ1-3, with D hard to call. Material: blood, either unsorted or a sorted T cell fraction (not recorded which). The TCR was taken from a male donor with ankylosing spondylitis. CDR3 protein: CASSLDRNSGNTIYF. Written as DNA, the CDR3 is TGTGCCAGCAGCTTAGACCGAAACTCTGGAAACACCATATATTTT.